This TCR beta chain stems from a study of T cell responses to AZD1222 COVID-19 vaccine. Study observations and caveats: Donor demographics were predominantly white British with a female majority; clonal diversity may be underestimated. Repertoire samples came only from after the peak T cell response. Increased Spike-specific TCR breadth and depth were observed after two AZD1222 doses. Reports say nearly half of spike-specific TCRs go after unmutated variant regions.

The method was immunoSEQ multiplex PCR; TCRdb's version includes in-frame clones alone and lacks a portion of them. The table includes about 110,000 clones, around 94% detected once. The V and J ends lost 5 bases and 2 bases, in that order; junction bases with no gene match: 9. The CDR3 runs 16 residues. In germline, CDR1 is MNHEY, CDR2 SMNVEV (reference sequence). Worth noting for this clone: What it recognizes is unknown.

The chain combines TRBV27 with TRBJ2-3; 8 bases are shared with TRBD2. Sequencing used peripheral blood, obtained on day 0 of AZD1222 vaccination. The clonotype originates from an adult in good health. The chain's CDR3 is CASSRISGDYTDTQYF. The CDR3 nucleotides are TGTGCCAGCAGTAGGATTAGCGGGGACTACACAGATACGCAGTATTTT.